Listed here are 19 T cell receptor beta chains from one sample, sequenced in a study of cytomegalovirus exposure and HLA in healthy donors. Using immunoSEQ multiplex PCR, the repertoire was profiled, and TCRdb retains in-frame clones only, with some absent. Seen here are some 200,000 clones, about 93% observed once, and the top ten hold 0.85% to 1.2%. Sequencing was performed on PBMCs. These TCRs come from a woman under 30 in good health and CMV-seronegative.

The gene calls are TRBV7-3 and TRBJ2-1; tentative D call: TRBD2 (5 bases). The V end was cut by 1 base, the J end by 0 bases, with 19 bases between. Germline values: CDR1 SGHTA, CDR2 FQGTGA. This CDR3 is built from 19 residues. As DNA, the CDR3 is TGTGCCAGCAGCTTAATTGGTACTACTCAACGGGGCTCCTACAATGAGCAGTTCTTC. This gives the protein CASSLIGTTQRGSYNEQFF.

This rearrangement joins TRBV4-1 to TRBJ1-2, with 8 nucleotides matching TRBD1. This CDR3 is built from 15 residues. CDR1 MGHRA and CDR2 YSYEKL come from the germline V gene. V lost 6 bases, J lost 2 bases, and 8 bases stayed unmatched. The CDR3 here is CASSLPGGENYGYTF. The CDR3 DNA follows: TGCGCCAGCAGTCTGCCAGGGGGCGAAAACTATGGCTACACCTTC.

The chain employs TRBV14 and TRBJ2-1; 10 bases are a match to TRBD1. CDR1 and CDR2 (germline): SGHDN, FVKESK. The junction had 11 bases not matched to a gene; V was cut back by 3 bases and J by 9 bases. The CDR3 is 16 residues long. The CDR3 DNA reads as TGTGCCAGCAGCCACCGACAGGGGGCTCCGATGAGTGAGCAGTTCTTC. It yields the protein CASSHRQGAPMSEQFF.

The sample holds one count of this clone. The chain recombines TRBV30 with TRBJ1-2; D remains ambiguous. The V and J ends lost 4 bases and 5 bases respectively, with 11 bases between them. Germline CDR1 reads GTSNPN; CDR2 reads SVGIG (reference sequence). The CDR3 runs 12 residues. CDR3 residues: CAWMAARYGYTF. CDR3 coding DNA: TGTGCCTGGATGGCGGCGCGGTATGGCTACACCTTC. Supplemented by reference TRBV30 and TRBJ1-2, the full variable domain reads SQTIHQWPATLVQPVGSPLSLECTVEGTSNPNLYWYRQAAGRGLQLLFYSVGIGQISSEVPQNLSASRPQDRQFILSSKKLLLSDSGFYLCAWMAARYGYTFGSGTRLTVV.

The chain employs TRBV30 and TRBJ2-3; TRBD1 aligns across 7 bases. CDR1 and CDR2 (germline): GTSNPN, SVGIG (reference sequence). The CDR3 loop spans 17 amino acids. The V segment lost 0 bases and the J segment 4 bases; nucleotides outside the gene matches: 13. CDR3 residues: CAWSVLMIGQGADTQYF. In nucleotides, the CDR3 is TGTGCCTGGAGTGTACTTATGATAGGGCAGGGGGCAGATACGCAGTATTTT. Full variable domain (missing parts from reference TRBV30 and TRBJ2-3): SQTIHQWPATLVQPVGSPLSLECTVEGTSNPNLYWYRQAAGRGLQLLFYSVGIGQISSEVPQNLSASRPQDRQFILSSKKLLLSDSGFYLCAWSVLMIGQGADTQYFGPGTRLTVL.

The chain employs TRBV5-6 and TRBJ2-1, with D tentatively TRBD2 (5 bases). The CDR3 is 13 amino acids. Trimming removed 4 bases from V and 4 bases from J, with 9 bases in between. Germline CDR1 is SGHDT and CDR2 is YYEEEE. DNA for the CDR3: TGTGCCAGCAGCACGGACTTTTACAATGAGCAGTTCTTC. This encodes CASSTDFYNEQFF.

J is TRBJ2-5 and V is TRBV30, with 8 bases lining up with TRBD2. There are 16 residues in the CDR3. Per germline, CDR1 GTSNPN and CDR2 SVGIG (reference sequence). V shed 5 bases, J shed 5 bases, and the junction held 16 bases outside the gene matches. DNA of the CDR3: TGTGCCTGGGAGCGGGGTAGACCCCCGGGGGGGGAGACCCAGTACTTC. This gives the protein CAWERGRPPGGETQYF.

CDR3 sequence reads: CASSIGVGQTEAFF. The CDR3, as DNA: TGTGCCAGTAGTATAGGTGTGGGACAGACTGAAGCTTTCTTT. J is TRBJ1-1 and V is TRBV19, with 7 bases lining up with TRBD1. Losses at the gene ends were 1 base for V and 5 bases for J; bases not matched to a gene: 4. Germline-derived CDR1 and CDR2 are LNHDA and SQIVND (reference sequence). The CDR3 has 14 amino acids.

This clone was seen just once. This sequence joins TRBV18 and TRBJ2-1, with TRBD2 identical over 14 bases. The germline CDR1 and CDR2 sequences are KGHSH and LQKENI. V shed 6 bases and J 7 bases; nucleotides not matched to a gene: 5. This CDR3 spans 15 amino acids. The CDR3 is CASSFGLAGGNEQFF. As DNA, the CDR3 is TGTGCCAGCTCGTTCGGACTAGCGGGAGGAAATGAGCAGTTCTTC.

The V and J genes are TRBV6-6 and TRBJ2-7, with 10 bases lining up with TRBD2. With V trimmed by 0 bases and J by 6 bases, 5 bases remained unmatched. Germline CDR1 and CDR2: MNHNY and SVGAGI (reference sequence). The CDR3 sequence is 15 residues long. The CDR3 sequence is CASSYSQTSGFEQYF. In nucleotides, the CDR3 is TGTGCCAGCAGTTACTCGCAGACTAGCGGGTTCGAGCAGTACTTC.

The CDR3 loop reads CASSRIFNEQFF. For the CDR3, the DNA is TGTGCCAGCAGTCGTATTTTCAATGAGCAGTTCTTC. The chain joins TRBV6-6 to TRBJ2-1; no firm D call. This CDR3 is 12 amino acids long. V was trimmed by 5 bases and J by 6 bases, leaving 8 bases between them. CDR1 is MNHNY, CDR2 SVGAGI, per germline (reference sequence).

This clone was counted a few times. The DNA for the CDR3 is TGCGCCAGCTTGCGACTAGCGGATCACTACGAGCAGTACTTC. It codes for CASLRLADHYEQYF. This rearrangement joins TRBV10-2 to TRBJ2-7, with 9 bases identical to TRBD2. CDR1 is WSHSY, CDR2 SAAADI, per germline. Trimming took 8 bases from V and 3 from J; bases not matched to a gene: 8. The CDR3 is 14 amino acids.

The chain carries TRBV27 and TRBJ2-1; D is uncertain. The CDR3 runs to 11 residues. V was clipped by 3 bases and J by 6 bases, with 3 bases between them. Germline CDR1 is MNHEY and CDR2 is SMNVEV (reference sequence). Here the CDR3 reads CASSFGNEQFF. In DNA form, the CDR3 reads TGTGCCAGCAGTTTCGGCAATGAGCAGTTCTTC.

The chain carries TRBV11-2 and TRBJ1-1; D may be TRBD1 (5 bases). V lost 6 bases to trimming and J lost 7 bases, with 9 bases between them. Looked up from germline, CDR1 is SGHAT and CDR2 is FQNNGV. CDR3 length: 11 residues. The CDR3 reads CASRQTVEAFF. DNA of the CDR3: TGTGCCAGCAGGCAGACAGTTGAAGCTTTCTTT. The full variable domain, with the rest looked up from reference TRBV11-2 and TRBJ1-1, is EAGVAQSPRYKIIEKRQSVAFWCNPISGHATLYWYQQILGQGPKLLIQFQNNGVVDDSQLPKDRFSAERLKGVDSTLKIQPAKLEDSAVYLCASRQTVEAFFGQGTRLTVV.

The genes are TRBV5-1 and TRBJ2-7, with 11 bases aligning to TRBD1. The CDR3 totals 14 residues. V lost 4 bases and J lost 2; bases outside the gene matches: 2. Germline loops: CDR1 SGHRS, CDR2 YFSETQ. The DNA of the CDR3 is TGCGCCAGCAGCCCGGACAGGGGGCCCTACGAGCAGTACTTC. Translating it yields CASSPDRGPYEQYF.

The rearrangement joins TRBV5-1 to TRBJ2-7, with TRBD2 matching over 9 bases. CDR3 length: 16 amino acids. Germline CDR1 SGHRS, CDR2 YFSETQ. Trimming at V came to 3 bases and at J to 4 bases, leaving 11 bases not matched to a gene. The CDR3 region has the DNA TGCGCCAGCAGCTGGATTGGGACTAGCAGTCGATACGAGCAGTACTTC. Amino acids: CASSWIGTSSRYEQYF.

This chain connects TRBV5-1 to TRBJ2-3; 7 bases align to TRBD2. The V and J ends lost 1 base and 5 bases, in that order; junction bases with no gene match: 7. Germline CDR1 SGHRS, CDR2 YFSETQ. The CDR3 runs to 15 residues. As DNA, the CDR3 is TGCGCCAGCAGCTTGAGTGGCGGGAGTGGAGATACGCAGTATTTT. Translation gives CASSLSGGSGDTQYF.

The rearrangement uses TRBV5-4 and TRBJ2-5; D gene unclear. CDR1 SGHNT and CDR2 YYREEE come from the germline V gene (reference sequence). The V end was cut by 2 bases, the J end by 0 bases, with 8 bases between. The CDR3 is 14 amino acids. CDR3 coding DNA: TGTGCCAGCAGCTTAGTGCCGGACCAAGAGACCCAGTACTTC. It yields the protein CASSLVPDQETQYF. The variable domain in full, completed from reference TRBV5-4 and TRBJ2-5, reads ETGVTQSPTHLIKTRGQQVTLRCSSQSGHNTVSWYQQALGQGPQFIFQYYREEENGRGNFPPRFSGLQFPNYSSELNVNALELDDSALYLCASSLVPDQETQYFGPGTRLLVL.

J is TRBJ2-7 and V is TRBV15; 11 nucleotides agree with TRBD1. The CDR3 length is 16 residues. With 1 base clipped from V and 4 bases from J, the junction kept 6 bases outside the gene matches. Germline CDR1 LNHNV, CDR2 YYDKDF (reference sequence). This CDR3 reads CATSRGRTGGNYEQYF. CDR3 nucleotides: TGTGCCACCAGCAGAGGCCGGACAGGGGGCAATTACGAGCAGTACTTC.